This is a list of T cell receptor beta chains from one sample in a study of T-cell memory formation after mild COVID-19. Each CDR3 protein gets one entry after TCRdb re-called the 5' RACE reads with MiXCR. Among around 410,000 distinct CDR3 sequences listed, around a quarter were seen once. The sample comprised PBMCs or a T cell subset sorted from them (not recorded which). The origin of the receptors is an adult woman who had mild COVID-19 (a few samples of this study predate the infection). Cell type and time point are not known. Both conserved end residues are part of each CDR3. The D gene is left open where the match is weak. Not every row has a clone size; where given, it reads once, few, many or a size class.

v_call: TRBV3-1; d_call: NA; clone_size: NA; j_call: TRBJ2-7; cdr3_nt: TGTGCCAGCAGCCCCGGGAGCGGTCGGGCCAACGAGCAGTACTTC; cdr3_aa: CASSPGSGRANEQYF
v_call: TRBV20-1; d_call: NA; clone_size: few; j_call: TRBJ2-1; cdr3_nt: TGCAGTGCTAGAGAATTTTTGAATGAGCAGTTCTTC; cdr3_aa: CSAREFLNEQFF
v_call: TRBV24-1; d_call: NA; clone_size: NA; j_call: TRBJ2-7; cdr3_nt: TGTGCCACCAGTACGCGTTGGGGTGACGAGCAGTACTTC; cdr3_aa: CATSTRWGDEQYF
v_call: TRBV7-2; d_call: TRBD2; clone_size: NA; j_call: TRBJ2-1; cdr3_nt: TGTGCCAGCAGACTAGCGGGAGGGCCGACCAATGAGCAGTTCTTC; cdr3_aa: CASRLAGGPTNEQFF
v_call: TRBV9; d_call: NA; clone_size: NA; j_call: TRBJ2-1; cdr3_nt: TGTGCCAGCAGCGTATTGGGGGGCCATCTAAATGAGCAGTTCTTC; cdr3_aa: CASSVLGGHLNEQFF
v_call: TRBV7-2; d_call: TRBD2; clone_size: NA; j_call: TRBJ2-1; cdr3_nt: TGTGCCAGCAGCTTAGTTGGGACTAGTGAGCAGTTCTTC; cdr3_aa: CASSLVGTSEQFF
v_call: TRBV12-3/TRBV12-4; d_call: TRBD2; clone_size: NA; j_call: TRBJ2-5; cdr3_nt: TGTGCCAGCAGCAACACGCTTTGGCGGGAGAGGATCCTCCGGGGGACCCAGTACTTC; cdr3_aa: CASSNTLWRERILRGTQYF
v_call: TRBV7-8; d_call: NA; clone_size: many; j_call: TRBJ2-2; cdr3_nt: TGTGCCAGCAGCCGCGGCGGGGTGGGAACCGGGGAGCTGTTTTTT; cdr3_aa: CASSRGGVGTGELFF
v_call: TRBV7-9; d_call: NA; clone_size: few; j_call: TRBJ2-5; cdr3_nt: TGTGCCAGCAGCTTACGGGCAGGGTCGGTTTTTGGAGAGACCCAGTACTTC; cdr3_aa: CASSLRAGSVFGETQYF
v_call: TRBV12-3/TRBV12-4; d_call: NA; clone_size: NA; j_call: TRBJ2-7; cdr3_nt: TGTGCCAGCAGTTTTTCTTGGGGGTCAGGAGCCTACGAGCAGTACTTC; cdr3_aa: CASSFSWGSGAYEQYF
v_call: TRBV7-6; d_call: NA; clone_size: few; j_call: TRBJ2-3; cdr3_nt: TGTGCCAGCAGCCGATCGGGGACTCGCACAGATACGCAGTATTTT; cdr3_aa: CASSRSGTRTDTQYF
v_call: TRBV11-2; d_call: TRBD1; clone_size: NA; j_call: TRBJ2-1; cdr3_nt: TGTGCCAGCAGCGACAGGGGTAGCTCCGGGGATGAGCAGTTCTTC; cdr3_aa: CASSDRGSSGDEQFF
v_call: TRBV6-2/TRBV6-3; d_call: NA; clone_size: NA; j_call: TRBJ2-7; cdr3_nt: TGTGCCAGCAGTTACCACGGACCCTACGAGCAGTACTTC; cdr3_aa: CASSYHGPYEQYF
v_call: TRBV28; d_call: NA; clone_size: few; j_call: TRBJ1-1; cdr3_nt: TGTGCCAGCAGTCCAGGGGTGGAATCTGAAGCTTTCTTT; cdr3_aa: CASSPGVESEAFF
v_call: TRBV5-1; d_call: TRBD2; clone_size: few; j_call: TRBJ2-7; cdr3_nt: TGCGCCAGCAGTGTTAGCGGGGGGACGAAAGAGTCCTACGAGCAGTACTTC; cdr3_aa: CASSVSGGTKESYEQYF
v_call: TRBV7-9; d_call: TRBD1; clone_size: NA; j_call: TRBJ2-7; cdr3_nt: TGTGCCAGCAGCTTAGCTAGCAGGGGGTACGAGCAGTACTTC; cdr3_aa: CASSLASRGYEQYF
v_call: TRBV3-1; d_call: NA; clone_size: NA; j_call: TRBJ1-1; cdr3_nt: TGTGCCAGCAGCCAAGGAGGGCCTGAAGCTTTCTTT; cdr3_aa: CASSQGGPEAFF
v_call: TRBV25-1; d_call: TRBD1; clone_size: few; j_call: TRBJ2-7; cdr3_nt: TGTGCCAGCAGTGAGCCGGGACAGGGCTACGAGCAGTACTTC; cdr3_aa: CASSEPGQGYEQYF
v_call: TRBV19; d_call: NA; clone_size: NA; j_call: TRBJ1-5; cdr3_nt: TGTGCCAGTAACCCAATGACAGGAGCTAATCAGCCCCAGCATTTT; cdr3_aa: CASNPMTGANQPQHF
v_call: TRBV4-1; d_call: NA; clone_size: few; j_call: TRBJ2-7; cdr3_nt: TGCGCCAGCAGCCAAGTCGTCACGAGTTCCGAGCAGTACTTC; cdr3_aa: CASSQVVTSSEQYF
v_call: TRBV5-5; d_call: NA; clone_size: NA; j_call: TRBJ2-3; cdr3_nt: TGTGCCAGCAGCTTGGCAGGGGCCGCCCTCACAGATACGCAGTATTTT; cdr3_aa: CASSLAGAALTDTQYF
v_call: TRBV7-3; d_call: TRBD2; clone_size: NA; j_call: TRBJ2-3; cdr3_nt: TGTGCCAGCAGCAACGGACTAGTTGGGGACCGCGATACGCAGTATTTT; cdr3_aa: CASSNGLVGDRDTQYF
v_call: TRBV4-1; d_call: NA; clone_size: NA; j_call: TRBJ2-1; cdr3_nt: TGCGCCAGCAGCCCGGTCAAGAGCTTTGTCTCCTACAATGAGCAGTTCTTC; cdr3_aa: CASSPVKSFVSYNEQFF
v_call: TRBV4-3; d_call: NA; clone_size: many; j_call: TRBJ2-1; cdr3_nt: TGCGCCAGCAGCCAAGATAGGAGACAGTCCTACAATGAGCAGTTCTTC; cdr3_aa: CASSQDRRQSYNEQFF
v_call: TRBV7-9; d_call: TRBD2; clone_size: many; j_call: TRBJ2-5; cdr3_nt: TGTGCCAGCAGCCCAGGAAGGCTAGCGGGAGGTAAAAAGACCCAGTACTTC; cdr3_aa: CASSPGRLAGGKKTQYF
v_call: TRBV14; d_call: TRBD2; clone_size: NA; j_call: TRBJ2-7; cdr3_nt: TGTGCCAGCAGCGTAACTAGCGGGAGTCTTTACGAGCAGTACTTC; cdr3_aa: CASSVTSGSLYEQYF
v_call: TRBV29-1; d_call: NA; clone_size: few; j_call: TRBJ2-5; cdr3_nt: TGCAGCGTCAGGTGGGCCGGGGCGGAGACCCAGTACTTC; cdr3_aa: CSVRWAGAETQYF
v_call: TRBV9; d_call: TRBD2; clone_size: few; j_call: TRBJ2-3; cdr3_nt: TGTGCCAGCGCGAGGACTAGCGGGGCAGATACGCAGTATTTT; cdr3_aa: CASARTSGADTQYF
v_call: TRBV7-3; d_call: TRBD2; clone_size: NA; j_call: TRBJ2-3; cdr3_nt: TGTGCCAGCAGCTCGACCGGGACTAGGCCCACAGATACGCAGTATTTT; cdr3_aa: CASSSTGTRPTDTQYF
v_call: TRBV7-6; d_call: TRBD2; clone_size: once; j_call: TRBJ2-3; cdr3_nt: TGTGCCAGCAGCTTAGCCCCCGGGACTAGCGGGAGGTTTTCGCAGTATTTT; cdr3_aa: CASSLAPGTSGRFSQYF
v_call: TRBV6-1; d_call: TRBD1; clone_size: NA; j_call: TRBJ2-1; cdr3_nt: TGTGCCAGCAGTACGTCCGGGACAGGTAATGAGCAGTTCTTC; cdr3_aa: CASSTSGTGNEQFF
v_call: TRBV29-1; d_call: NA; clone_size: few; j_call: TRBJ1-2; cdr3_nt: TGCAGCGTTGGAAAGACAGTTAACTATGGCTACACCTTC; cdr3_aa: CSVGKTVNYGYTF
v_call: TRBV15; d_call: TRBD2; clone_size: NA; j_call: TRBJ2-1; cdr3_nt: TGTGCCACCAGCATTCTAGCGGGAGGGCAGGTGAATGAGCAGTTCTTC; cdr3_aa: CATSILAGGQVNEQFF
v_call: TRBV15; d_call: TRBD2; clone_size: NA; j_call: TRBJ2-2; cdr3_nt: TGTGCCACCATGGCTAGCGGGAGAGGGACCGGGGAGCTGTTTTTT; cdr3_aa: CATMASGRGTGELFF
v_call: TRBV5-1; d_call: NA; clone_size: NA; j_call: TRBJ2-3; cdr3_nt: TGCGCCAGCAGCTTGGGCCTCTCTAGCAACCCCAGTGCAGATACGCAGTATTTT; cdr3_aa: CASSLGLSSNPSADTQYF
v_call: TRBV15; d_call: TRBD1; clone_size: few; j_call: TRBJ2-2; cdr3_nt: TGTGCCACCAGCAGAGATTTAGGGGGCAGGGGGCGGACCGGGGAGCTGTTTTTT; cdr3_aa: CATSRDLGGRGRTGELFF
v_call: TRBV19; d_call: TRBD2; clone_size: NA; j_call: TRBJ2-3; cdr3_nt: TGTGCCAGTAGTAGACTAGCGGGAGCTCCAGATACGCAGTATTTT; cdr3_aa: CASSRLAGAPDTQYF
v_call: TRBV5-1; d_call: NA; clone_size: NA; j_call: TRBJ1-6; cdr3_nt: TGCGCCAGCAGCTTGGATGGAGTGCTTTCACCCCTCCACTTT; cdr3_aa: CASSLDGVLSPLHF
v_call: TRBV11-2; d_call: NA; clone_size: few; j_call: TRBJ2-5; cdr3_nt: TGTGCCAGCAGCTTAGTGTACGAGACCCAGTACTTC; cdr3_aa: CASSLVYETQYF
v_call: TRBV6-5; d_call: NA; clone_size: NA; j_call: TRBJ2-2; cdr3_nt: TGTGCCAGCAGCCGTGCGGGCACCGGGGAGCTGTTTTTT; cdr3_aa: CASSRAGTGELFF
v_call: TRBV25-1; d_call: NA; clone_size: NA; j_call: TRBJ1-1; cdr3_nt: TGTGCCAGCAGTGAAGTGAGATCTAACACTGAAGCTTTCTTT; cdr3_aa: CASSEVRSNTEAFF
v_call: TRBV12-3/TRBV12-4; d_call: NA; clone_size: NA; j_call: TRBJ1-6; cdr3_nt: TGTGCCAGCAGTTTAGCCGGAACACCCCTCCACTTT; cdr3_aa: CASSLAGTPLHF
v_call: TRBV4-2; d_call: TRBD1; clone_size: NA; j_call: TRBJ2-3; cdr3_nt: TGTGCCAGCAGCCAAGCGGGGACAGACACAGATACGCAGTATTTT; cdr3_aa: CASSQAGTDTDTQYF
v_call: TRBV12-3/TRBV12-4; d_call: NA; clone_size: few; j_call: TRBJ1-2; cdr3_nt: TGTGCCAGCAGTTCCCAGGGGTATGGCTACACCTTC; cdr3_aa: CASSSQGYGYTF
v_call: TRBV20-1; d_call: NA; clone_size: NA; j_call: TRBJ1-2; cdr3_nt: TGCAGTGCTAGAGACGGCCAGGGGAGCGCAAGAGGCTACACCTTC; cdr3_aa: CSARDGQGSARGYTF
v_call: TRBV27; d_call: NA; clone_size: NA; j_call: TRBJ2-5; cdr3_nt: TGTGCCAGCAGTTTATCGTGGCAGCCTCAAGAGACCCAGTACTTC; cdr3_aa: CASSLSWQPQETQYF
v_call: TRBV24-1; d_call: NA; clone_size: few; j_call: TRBJ2-1; cdr3_nt: TGTGCCACCAGTGATGCCATGAGGACGGCCGATGGGGATGAGCAGTTCTTC; cdr3_aa: CATSDAMRTADGDEQFF
v_call: TRBV5-1; d_call: NA; clone_size: few; j_call: TRBJ2-4; cdr3_nt: TGCGCCAGCAGCTTGGTATTGGGGAAAAACATTCAGTACTTC; cdr3_aa: CASSLVLGKNIQYF
v_call: TRBV20-1; d_call: TRBD2; clone_size: NA; j_call: TRBJ2-1; cdr3_nt: TGCAGTGCTATCGGGACTAGCGGGGGCCCCTACAATGAGCAGTTCTTC; cdr3_aa: CSAIGTSGGPYNEQFF
v_call: TRBV12-3/TRBV12-4; d_call: TRBD2; clone_size: NA; j_call: TRBJ2-1; cdr3_nt: TGTGCCAGCAGTTTACCCGGACTAGGGCCGAGGGGTGAGCAGTTCTTC; cdr3_aa: CASSLPGLGPRGEQFF
v_call: TRBV5-1; d_call: NA; clone_size: few; j_call: TRBJ1-1; cdr3_nt: TGCGCCAGCAGCTTCCAACAGAACTTGAACACTGAAGCTTTCTTT; cdr3_aa: CASSFQQNLNTEAFF